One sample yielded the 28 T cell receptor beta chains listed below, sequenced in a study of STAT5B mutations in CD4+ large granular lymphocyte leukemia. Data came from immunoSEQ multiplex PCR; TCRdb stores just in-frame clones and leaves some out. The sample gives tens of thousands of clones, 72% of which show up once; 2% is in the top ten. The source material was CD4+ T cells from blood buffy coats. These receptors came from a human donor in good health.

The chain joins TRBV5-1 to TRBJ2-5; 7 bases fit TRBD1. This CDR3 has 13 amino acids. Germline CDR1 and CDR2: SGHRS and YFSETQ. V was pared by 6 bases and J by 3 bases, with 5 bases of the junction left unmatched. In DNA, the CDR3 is TGCGCCAGCAACGACAGGGTGGAAGAGACCCAGTACTTC. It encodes CASNDRVEETQYF.

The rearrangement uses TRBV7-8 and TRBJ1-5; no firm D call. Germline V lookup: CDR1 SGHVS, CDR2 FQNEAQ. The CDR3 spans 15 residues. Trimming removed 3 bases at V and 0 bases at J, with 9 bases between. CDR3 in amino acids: CASSFGSHSNQPQHF. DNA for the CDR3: TGTGCCAGCAGCTTCGGGAGTCATAGCAATCAGCCCCAGCATTTT.

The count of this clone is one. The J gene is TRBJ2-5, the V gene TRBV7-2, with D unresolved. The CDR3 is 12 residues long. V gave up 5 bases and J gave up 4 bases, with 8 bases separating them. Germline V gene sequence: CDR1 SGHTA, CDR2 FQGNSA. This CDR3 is CASSPNGETQYF. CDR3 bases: TGTGCCAGCAGCCCAAACGGAGAGACCCAGTACTTC. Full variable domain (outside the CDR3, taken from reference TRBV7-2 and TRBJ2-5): GAGVSQSPSNKVTEKGKDVELRCDPISGHTALYWYRQSLGQGLEFLIYFQGNSAPDKSGLPSDRFSAERTGGSVSTLTIQRTQQEDSAVYLCASSPNGETQYFGPGTRLLVL.

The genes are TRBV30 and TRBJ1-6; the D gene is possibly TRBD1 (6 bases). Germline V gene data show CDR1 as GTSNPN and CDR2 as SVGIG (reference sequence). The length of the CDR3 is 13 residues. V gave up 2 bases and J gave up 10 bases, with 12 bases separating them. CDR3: CAWSPRGRSPLHF. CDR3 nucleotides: TGTGCCTGGAGTCCCAGGGGACGCTCACCCCTCCACTTT. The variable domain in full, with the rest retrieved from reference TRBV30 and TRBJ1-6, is SQTIHQWPATLVQPVGSPLSLECTVEGTSNPNLYWYRQAAGRGLQLLFYSVGIGQISSEVPQNLSASRPQDRQFILSSKKLLLSDSGFYLCAWSPRGRSPLHFGNGTRLTVT.

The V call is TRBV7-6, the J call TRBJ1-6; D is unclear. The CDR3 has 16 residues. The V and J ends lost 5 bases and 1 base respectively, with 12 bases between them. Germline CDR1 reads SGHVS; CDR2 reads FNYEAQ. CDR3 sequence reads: CASSAEYGSYNSPLHF. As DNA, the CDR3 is TGTGCCAGCAGCGCTGAGTATGGGTCCTATAATTCACCCCTCCACTTT.

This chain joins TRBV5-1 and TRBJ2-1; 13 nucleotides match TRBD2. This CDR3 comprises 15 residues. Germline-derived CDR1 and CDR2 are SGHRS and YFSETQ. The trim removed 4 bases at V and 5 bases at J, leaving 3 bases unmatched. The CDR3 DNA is TGCGCCAGCAGCCCGGGGACTAGCGGGAACAATGAGCAGTTCTTC. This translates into CASSPGTSGNNEQFF.

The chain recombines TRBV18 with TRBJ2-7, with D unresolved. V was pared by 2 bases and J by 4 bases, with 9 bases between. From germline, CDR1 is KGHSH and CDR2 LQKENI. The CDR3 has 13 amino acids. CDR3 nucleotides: TGTGCCAGCTCACCAAAGGTGTGGTACGAGCAGTACTTC. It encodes CASSPKVWYEQYF.

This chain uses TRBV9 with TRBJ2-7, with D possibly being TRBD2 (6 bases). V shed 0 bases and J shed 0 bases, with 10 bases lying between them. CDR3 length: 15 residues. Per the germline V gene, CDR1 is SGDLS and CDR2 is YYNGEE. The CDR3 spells CASSVEAGSSYEQYF. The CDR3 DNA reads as TGTGCCAGCAGCGTAGAGGCGGGGAGCTCCTACGAGCAGTACTTC. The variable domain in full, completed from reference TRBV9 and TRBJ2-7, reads DSGVTQTPKHLITATGQRVTLRCSPRSGDLSVYWYQQSLDQGLQFLIQYYNGEERAKGNILERFSAQQFPDLHSELNLSSLELGDSALYFCASSVEAGSSYEQYFGPGTRLTVT.

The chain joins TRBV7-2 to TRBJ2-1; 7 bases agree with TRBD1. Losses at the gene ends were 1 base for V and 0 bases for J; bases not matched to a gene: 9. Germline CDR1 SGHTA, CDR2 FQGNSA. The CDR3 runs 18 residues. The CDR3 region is CASSLGGTALSSYNEQFF. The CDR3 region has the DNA TGTGCCAGCAGCTTAGGGGGGACAGCCCTGAGCTCCTACAATGAGCAGTTCTTC.

The CDR3 here is CASSLEGGRTGELFF. The CDR3 DNA follows: TGCGCCAGCAGCTTGGAAGGGGGGAGGACCGGGGAGCTGTTTTTT. The chain carries TRBV5-1 and TRBJ2-2; D assignment may be TRBD1 or TRBD2 (6 bases each). This CDR3 contains 15 residues. The ends were cut back, 0 bases at V and 5 bases at J, with 11 bases in the middle. Per germline, CDR1 SGHRS and CDR2 YFSETQ. Variable domain in full (rest from reference TRBV5-1 and TRBJ2-2): KAGVTQTPRYLIKTRGQQVTLSCSPISGHRSVSWYQQTPGQGLQFLFEYFSETQRNKGNFPGRFSGRQFSNSRSEMNVSTLELGDSALYLCASSLEGGRTGELFFGEGSRLTVL.

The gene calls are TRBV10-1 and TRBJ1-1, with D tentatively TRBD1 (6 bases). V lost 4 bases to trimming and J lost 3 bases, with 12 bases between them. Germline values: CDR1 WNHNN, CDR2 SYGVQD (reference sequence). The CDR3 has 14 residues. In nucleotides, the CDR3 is TGCGCCAGCAGTGGAGGGGGGAGCCACACTGAAGCTTTCTTT. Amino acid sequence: CASSGGGSHTEAFF.

CDR3: CASSATPGQPAGEQYF. DNA of the CDR3: TGTGCCAGCTCAGCTACGCCGGGACAGCCTGCGGGTGAGCAGTACTTC. This rearrangement joins TRBV18 to TRBJ2-7, with 7 bases aligning to TRBD1. The junction had 17 bases not matched to a gene; V was cut back by 5 bases and J by 7 bases. The germline V gene encodes CDR1 KGHSH and CDR2 LQKENI. The CDR3 runs to 16 residues.

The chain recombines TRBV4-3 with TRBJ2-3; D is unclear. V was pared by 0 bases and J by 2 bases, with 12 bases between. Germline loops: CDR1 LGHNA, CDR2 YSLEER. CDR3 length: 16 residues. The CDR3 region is CASSQERRVLTDTQYF. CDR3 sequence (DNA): TGCGCCAGCAGCCAAGAAAGAAGGGTCCTCACAGATACGCAGTATTTT.

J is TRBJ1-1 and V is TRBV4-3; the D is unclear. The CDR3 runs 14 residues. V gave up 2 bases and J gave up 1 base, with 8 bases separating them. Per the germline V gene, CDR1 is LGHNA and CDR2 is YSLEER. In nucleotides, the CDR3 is TGCGCCAGCAGCCAATTTCTACAGAACACTGAAGCTTTCTTT. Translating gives CASSQFLQNTEAFF.

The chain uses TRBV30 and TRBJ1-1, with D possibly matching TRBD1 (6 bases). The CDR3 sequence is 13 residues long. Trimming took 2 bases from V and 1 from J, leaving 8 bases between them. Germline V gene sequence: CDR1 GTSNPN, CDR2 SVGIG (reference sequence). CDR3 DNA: TGTGCCTGGAGTCAGGGGAAGAACACTGAAGCTTTCTTT. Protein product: CAWSQGKNTEAFF.

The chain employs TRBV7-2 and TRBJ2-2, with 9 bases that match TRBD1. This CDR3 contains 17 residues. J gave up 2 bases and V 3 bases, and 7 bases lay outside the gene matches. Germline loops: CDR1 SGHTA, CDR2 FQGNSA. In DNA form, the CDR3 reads TGTGCCAGCAGCTTTTACTGGGGACAGGGTAACACCGGGGAGCTGTTTTTT. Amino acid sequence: CASSFYWGQGNTGELFF.

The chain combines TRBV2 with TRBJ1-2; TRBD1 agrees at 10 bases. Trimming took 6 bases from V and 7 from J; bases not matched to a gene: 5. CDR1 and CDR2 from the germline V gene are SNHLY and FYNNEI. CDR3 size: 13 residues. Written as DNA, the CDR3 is TGTGCCAGCAGCGGACAGGGGGTTGGTGGCTACACCTTC. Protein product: CASSGQGVGGYTF.

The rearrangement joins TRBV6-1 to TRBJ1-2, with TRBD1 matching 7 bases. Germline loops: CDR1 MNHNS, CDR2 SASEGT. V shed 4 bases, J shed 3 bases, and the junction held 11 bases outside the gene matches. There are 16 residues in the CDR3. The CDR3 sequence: CASSAHNRGYDYGYTF. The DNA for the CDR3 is TGTGCCAGCAGTGCCCACAACAGGGGTTATGACTATGGCTACACCTTC.

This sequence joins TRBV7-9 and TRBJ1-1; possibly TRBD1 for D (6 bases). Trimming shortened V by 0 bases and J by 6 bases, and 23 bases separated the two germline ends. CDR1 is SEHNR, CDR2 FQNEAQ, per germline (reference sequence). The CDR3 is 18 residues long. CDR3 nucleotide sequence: TGTGCCAGCAGCTTAGCGTATGACAGGTTTGTGGGACGGGCTGAAGCTTTCTTT. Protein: CASSLAYDRFVGRAEAFF.

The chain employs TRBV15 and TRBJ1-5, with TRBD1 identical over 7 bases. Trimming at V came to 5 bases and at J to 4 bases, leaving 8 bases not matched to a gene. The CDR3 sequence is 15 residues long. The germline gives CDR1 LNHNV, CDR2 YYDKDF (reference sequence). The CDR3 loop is CATSPGTARNQPQHF. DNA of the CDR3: TGTGCCACCAGCCCCGGGACAGCTCGTAATCAGCCCCAGCATTTT.

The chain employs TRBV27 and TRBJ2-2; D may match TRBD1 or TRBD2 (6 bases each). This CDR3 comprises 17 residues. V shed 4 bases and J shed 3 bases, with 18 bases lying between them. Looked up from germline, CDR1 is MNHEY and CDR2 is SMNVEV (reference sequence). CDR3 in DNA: TGTGCCAGCAGTTCGAACCTGGGAAGGGGGGACACCGGGGAGCTGTTTTTT. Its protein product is CASSSNLGRGDTGELFF.

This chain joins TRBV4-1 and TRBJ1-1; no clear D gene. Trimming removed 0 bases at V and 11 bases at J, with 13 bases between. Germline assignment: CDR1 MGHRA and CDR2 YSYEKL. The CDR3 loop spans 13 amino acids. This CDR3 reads CASSQEYSGGAFF. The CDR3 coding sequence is TGCGCCAGCAGCCAAGAGTATTCTGGTGGGGCTTTCTTT.

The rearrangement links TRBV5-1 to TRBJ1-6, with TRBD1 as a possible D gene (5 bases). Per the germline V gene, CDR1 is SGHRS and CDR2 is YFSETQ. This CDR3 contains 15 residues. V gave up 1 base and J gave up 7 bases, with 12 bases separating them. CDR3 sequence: CASSLSGVENSPLHF. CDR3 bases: TGCGCCAGCAGCTTGTCGGGGGTCGAGAATTCACCCCTCCACTTT.

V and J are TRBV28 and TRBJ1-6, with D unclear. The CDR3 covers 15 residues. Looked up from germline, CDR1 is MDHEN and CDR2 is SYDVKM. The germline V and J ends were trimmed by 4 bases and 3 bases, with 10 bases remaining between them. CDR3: CASSSRTGYNSPLHF. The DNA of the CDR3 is TGTGCCAGCAGTTCCCGGACCGGCTATAATTCACCCCTCCACTTT.

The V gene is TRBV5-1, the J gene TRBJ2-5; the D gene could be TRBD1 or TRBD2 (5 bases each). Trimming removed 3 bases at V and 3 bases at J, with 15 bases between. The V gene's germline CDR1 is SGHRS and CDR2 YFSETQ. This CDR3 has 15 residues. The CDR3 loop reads CASSWASGTKETQYF. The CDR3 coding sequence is TGCGCCAGCAGCTGGGCCTCCGGGACCAAAGAGACCCAGTACTTC. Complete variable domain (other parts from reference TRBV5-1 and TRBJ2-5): KAGVTQTPRYLIKTRGQQVTLSCSPISGHRSVSWYQQTPGQGLQFLFEYFSETQRNKGNFPGRFSGRQFSNSRSEMNVSTLELGDSALYLCASSWASGTKETQYFGPGTRLLVL.

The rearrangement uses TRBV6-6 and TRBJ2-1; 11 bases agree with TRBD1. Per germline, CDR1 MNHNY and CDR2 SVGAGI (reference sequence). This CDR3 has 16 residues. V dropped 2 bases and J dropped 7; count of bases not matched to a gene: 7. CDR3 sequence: CASSYKGQGVSNEQFF. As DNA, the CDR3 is TGTGCCAGCAGTTACAAGGGACAGGGGGTTTCTAATGAGCAGTTCTTC.

CDR3 bases: TGTGCCAGTACTACGACAGAAGAGGGCTACACCTTC. It codes for CASTTTEEGYTF. The rearrangement links TRBV19 to TRBJ1-2, with D maybe TRBD1 (5 bases). The germline V gene has CDR1 LNHDA and CDR2 SQIVND (reference sequence). The length of the CDR3 is 12 residues. V was clipped by 7 bases and J by 8 bases, with 14 bases between them.

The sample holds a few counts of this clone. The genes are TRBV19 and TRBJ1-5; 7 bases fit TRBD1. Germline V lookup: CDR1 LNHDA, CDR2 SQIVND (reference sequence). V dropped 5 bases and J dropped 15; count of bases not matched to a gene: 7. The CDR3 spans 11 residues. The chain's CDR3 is CASSVRDSLHF. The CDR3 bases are TGTGCCAGTAGTGTCCGGGACAGTTTGCATTTT.